The following is a TCR beta chain sequence with its context. The sample is drawn from a study of blood T cell repertoires in COVID-19. Across the study: Whether acute or convalescent, the COVID-19 samples came from the United States, Italy and Spain. T cells, B-cell-depleted T cells, or PBMCs supplied cDNA or gDNA.

Between the trimmed V and J ends, which lost 6 bases and 10 bases, there was a span of 13 bases. CDR3 size: 12 residues. Authors' analysis steps: The assay estimated nucleated cells by amplifying reference gene primers. This table comes from immunoSEQ multiplex PCR, and its TCRdb copy is limited to in-frame clones, with some not included. V, J and clone size are those of that table, while D and trimming were read from the DNA. The sample carries tens of thousands of clones, 82% recorded once. Sequenced input: peripheral blood. The clonotype originates from a human donor in a cohort sampled during active COVID-19. V usage is TRBV12-3 or TRBV12-4 and J usage is TRBJ2-1; perhaps TRBD1 as D (6 bases). The CDR3 protein is CASRTWGQEQFF. CDR3 DNA sequence: TGTGCCAGCAGAACCTGGGGGCAGGAGCAGTTCTTC.